Shown below are 3 T cell receptor beta chains from a single sample sequenced in a study of radiotherapy plus CTLA-4 blockade in lung cancer (dated 2018 in TCRdb). The library was made by the immunoSEQ multiplex PCR assay. TCRdb provides this immuneACCESS table in a form limited to in-frame rearrangements. Some clones are lacking; in checked studies, under half of them reflect an unresolved V gene, and why the rest are absent is not known. This sample holds tens of thousands of clones; around 77% were observed only once. The ten biggest clones cover approximately 2.5% of the sample. The sequenced sample was peripheral blood, obtained from a patient treated with radiotherapy plus ipilimumab. The receptors were gathered from a human donor with non-small cell lung cancer whose response to radiotherapy plus ipilimumab could not be evaluated.

The chain links TRBV6-1 to TRBJ2-2, with D perhaps TRBD1 (6 bases). Germline assignment: CDR1 MNHNS and CDR2 SASEGT. The V end lost 8 bases, the J end lost 0 bases, and 13 bases lay between the germline ends. The CDR3 sequence is 15 residues long. The DNA for the CDR3 is TGTGCCAGCCGAACCGGGACAACGAACACCGGGGAGCTGTTTTTT. This sequence encodes CASRTGTTNTGELFF.

V and J are TRBV5-1 and TRBJ1-5; 7 nucleotides match TRBD1. V trimming: 4 bases; J trimming: 7 bases; junction bases outside the gene matches: 8. The CDR3 consists of 14 residues. Germline CDR1 is SGHRS and CDR2 is YFSETQ. CDR3 in amino acids: CASSPGTEGQPQHF. CDR3 in DNA: TGCGCCAGCAGCCCCGGGACAGAGGGACAGCCCCAGCATTTT.

The V call is TRBV5-1, the J call TRBJ2-2; no clear D. This CDR3 contains 15 residues. Trimming took off 0 bases at V and 0 bases at J, with 6 bases between the two ends. Germline CDR1 is SGHRS and CDR2 is YFSETQ. The CDR3 region has the DNA TGCGCCAGCAGCTTGGCGGTCGCGAACACCGGGGAGCTGTTTTTT. Translating it yields CASSLAVANTGELFF.